This is a list of T cell receptor beta chains from one sample in a study of T cell responses to AZD1222 COVID-19 vaccine. TCRdb's copy holds only in-frame clones and misses some; the assay was immunoSEQ multiplex PCR. Of tens of thousands of clones detected, under 90% appear once; the ten largest clones hold roughly 2.5%. This material consisted of peripheral blood, taken on day 0 of AZD1222 vaccination. Receptor source: an adult in good health. Both conserved end residues are part of each CDR3. Each record gives: clone size, J gene, V gene, D gene, CDR3 protein, CDR3 DNA. The D gene is left open where the match is weak. Size values are once, few and many counts, or a class for expanded clones, and some rows have none.

clone size: .
J gene: TRBJ2-1
V gene: TRBV20-1
D gene: .
CDR3 protein: CSAYGLNEQFF
CDR3 DNA: TGCAGTGCTTACGGACTTAATGAGCAGTTCTTC

clone size: .
J gene: TRBJ1-1
V gene: TRBV13
D gene: .
CDR3 protein: CASSIAQAGAFF
CDR3 DNA: TGTGCCAGCAGCATCGCCCAGGCTGGGGCTTTCTTT

clone size: .
J gene: TRBJ1-5
V gene: TRBV7-8
D gene: TRBD1
CDR3 protein: CASSRGQGGTIYSNQPQHF
CDR3 DNA: TGTGCCAGCAGCAGAGGACAGGGAGGGACCATTTATAGCAATCAGCCCCAGCATTTT

clone size: .
J gene: TRBJ2-5
V gene: TRBV15
D gene: TRBD1
CDR3 protein: CATQQGSGPETQYF
CDR3 DNA: TGTGCCACCCAACAGGGGTCCGGGCCAGAGACCCAGTACTTC

clone size: .
J gene: TRBJ1-2
V gene: TRBV9
D gene: .
CDR3 protein: CASSVSQGLHAIANYGYTF
CDR3 DNA: TGTGCCAGCAGCGTGTCCCAGGGACTTCATGCTATTGCTAACTATGGCTACACCTTC

clone size: .
J gene: TRBJ1-5
V gene: TRBV3-1/TRBV3-2
D gene: .
CDR3 protein: CASSQDLNQPQHF
CDR3 DNA: TGTGCCAGCAGCCAAGACCTTAATCAGCCCCAGCATTTT

clone size: .
J gene: TRBJ2-3
V gene: TRBV24-1
D gene: .
CDR3 protein: CATSESPGRGSGDTQYF
CDR3 DNA: TGTGCCACCAGTGAGAGTCCCGGGCGGGGCTCTGGAGATACGCAGTATTTT

clone size: .
J gene: TRBJ2-5
V gene: TRBV5-6
D gene: .
CDR3 protein: CASSGRQLQETQYF
CDR3 DNA: TGTGCCAGCAGCGGAAGACAGCTCCAAGAGACCCAGTACTTC

clone size: .
J gene: TRBJ2-1
V gene: TRBV4-3
D gene: TRBD2
CDR3 protein: CASSQESGGSYNEQFF
CDR3 DNA: TGCGCCAGCAGCCAAGAGAGCGGGGGGTCCTACAATGAGCAGTTCTTC

clone size: .
J gene: TRBJ1-6
V gene: TRBV6-5
D gene: .
CDR3 protein: CASRGGSYNSPLHF
CDR3 DNA: TGTGCCAGCAGAGGGGGTTCCTATAATTCACCCCTCCACTTT

clone size: .
J gene: TRBJ1-1
V gene: TRBV3-1/TRBV3-2
D gene: .
CDR3 protein: CASSLGGVTEAFF
CDR3 DNA: TGTGCCAGCAGCCTCGGAGGAGTCACTGAAGCTTTCTTT

clone size: .
J gene: TRBJ2-5
V gene: TRBV19
D gene: .
CDR3 protein: CASSVQETQYF
CDR3 DNA: TGTGCCAGTAGCGTACAAGAGACCCAGTACTTC

clone size: .
J gene: TRBJ1-1
V gene: TRBV30
D gene: .
CDR3 protein: CAWSTPTRPSRTEAFF
CDR3 DNA: TGTGCCTGGAGTACTCCAACCCGACCGTCGAGGACTGAAGCTTTCTTT

clone size: .
J gene: TRBJ1-4
V gene: TRBV18
D gene: TRBD1
CDR3 protein: CASSYTRQGLLRGEKLFF
CDR3 DNA: TGTGCCAGCTCATATACTCGACAGGGACTTTTGAGGGGTGAAAAACTGTTTTTT

clone size: .
J gene: TRBJ2-1
V gene: TRBV28
D gene: TRBD2
CDR3 protein: CASSPPLGGRVFHEQFF
CDR3 DNA: TGTGCCAGCAGCCCCCCCTTAGGCGGGAGGGTGTTTCATGAGCAGTTCTTC

clone size: .
J gene: TRBJ1-2
V gene: TRBV27
D gene: .
CDR3 protein: CASRVLGLGVYGYTF
CDR3 DNA: TGTGCCAGCAGGGTCCTCGGTCTCGGGGTCTATGGCTACACCTTC

clone size: .
J gene: TRBJ2-6
V gene: TRBV25-1
D gene: .
CDR3 protein: CASSDSSKANVLTF
CDR3 DNA: TGTGCCAGCAGCGACAGCTCCAAGGCCAACGTCCTGACTTTC

clone size: once
J gene: TRBJ1-2
V gene: TRBV30
D gene: TRBD1
CDR3 protein: CAWRGNLLGGARGYTF
CDR3 DNA: TGTGCCTGGAGGGGAAATCTCTTAGGGGGCGCAAGAGGCTACACCTTC

clone size: .
J gene: TRBJ1-2
V gene: TRBV3-1/TRBV3-2
D gene: TRBD1
CDR3 protein: CASSQGEGARGYTF
CDR3 DNA: TGTGCCAGCAGCCAAGGAGAGGGGGCGCGTGGCTACACCTTC

clone size: .
J gene: TRBJ1-1
V gene: TRBV7-2
D gene: TRBD1
CDR3 protein: CASSPRDRGQAFF
CDR3 DNA: TGTGCCAGCAGCCCCCGGGACAGGGGGCAAGCTTTCTTT

clone size: once
J gene: TRBJ1-5
V gene: TRBV2
D gene: TRBD1
CDR3 protein: CASSEAFKGQGPFYSNQPQHF
CDR3 DNA: TGTGCCAGCAGTGAAGCATTCAAGGGACAGGGGCCCTTCTATAGCAATCAGCCCCAGCATTTT

clone size: .
J gene: TRBJ2-1
V gene: TRBV28
D gene: .
CDR3 protein: CASSFGNNEQFF
CDR3 DNA: TGTGCCAGCAGTTTTGGGAACAATGAGCAGTTCTTC

clone size: .
J gene: TRBJ1-1
V gene: TRBV18
D gene: .
CDR3 protein: CASSSILNTEAFF
CDR3 DNA: TGTGCCAGCTCATCTATCCTGAACACTGAAGCTTTCTTT

clone size: .
J gene: TRBJ2-1
V gene: TRBV6-6
D gene: TRBD2
CDR3 protein: CASSPRGGAGAYNEQFF
CDR3 DNA: TGTGCCAGCAGTCCGAGGGGGGGAGCGGGAGCTTACAATGAGCAGTTCTTC

clone size: .
J gene: TRBJ2-7
V gene: TRBV11-2
D gene: TRBD2
CDR3 protein: CASSLANSGSHYEQYF
CDR3 DNA: TGTGCCAGCAGCTTAGCGAATAGCGGGAGTCACTACGAGCAGTACTTC

clone size: .
J gene: TRBJ1-2
V gene: TRBV12-3/TRBV12-4
D gene: .
CDR3 protein: CASSFLGGEGYTF
CDR3 DNA: TGTGCCAGCAGTTTTTTGGGGGGCGAAGGCTACACCTTC

clone size: .
J gene: TRBJ2-2
V gene: TRBV19
D gene: .
CDR3 protein: CASSPPLGELFF
CDR3 DNA: TGTGCCAGTAGTCCCCCCTTGGGGGAGCTGTTTTTT

clone size: .
J gene: TRBJ1-4
V gene: TRBV6-5
D gene: .
CDR3 protein: CASSYLGTTNEKLFF
CDR3 DNA: TGTGCCAGCAGTTACTTAGGCACAACTAATGAAAAACTGTTTTTT

clone size: once
J gene: TRBJ1-2
V gene: TRBV19
D gene: TRBD1
CDR3 protein: CAAQGTAAYGYTF
CDR3 DNA: TGTGCCGCCCAAGGGACAGCAGCTTATGGCTACACCTTC

clone size: .
J gene: TRBJ2-3
V gene: TRBV3-1/TRBV3-2
D gene: .
CDR3 protein: CASSQGPSGATDTQYF
CDR3 DNA: TGTGCCAGCAGCCAAGGACCTTCGGGGGCCACAGATACGCAGTATTTT

clone size: .
J gene: TRBJ2-1
V gene: TRBV6-2/TRBV6-3
D gene: TRBD2
CDR3 protein: CASSYHIRTSRFYNEQFF
CDR3 DNA: TGTGCCAGCAGTTACCACATACGGACTAGCAGATTCTACAATGAGCAGTTCTTC

clone size: .
J gene: TRBJ2-3
V gene: TRBV6-5
D gene: TRBD1
CDR3 protein: CASSPDRGPDTQYF
CDR3 DNA: TGTGCCAGCAGTCCGGACAGGGGGCCAGATACGCAGTATTTT

clone size: few
J gene: TRBJ1-1
V gene: TRBV9
D gene: TRBD1
CDR3 protein: CASSARTGLNTEAFF
CDR3 DNA: TGTGCCAGCAGCGCCCGGACAGGATTGAACACTGAAGCTTTCTTT

clone size: .
J gene: TRBJ2-5
V gene: TRBV3-1/TRBV3-2
D gene: .
CDR3 protein: CASSQESGSGETQYF
CDR3 DNA: TGTGCCAGCAGCCAAGAATCCGGCTCGGGTGAGACCCAGTACTTC

clone size: few
J gene: TRBJ2-7
V gene: TRBV18
D gene: TRBD2
CDR3 protein: CASSQAGTSGSLQYF
CDR3 DNA: TGTGCCAGCTCACAGGCCGGGACTAGCGGGAGCCTACAGTACTTC

clone size: .
J gene: TRBJ2-7
V gene: TRBV7-9
D gene: TRBD1
CDR3 protein: CASSATGDFSYEQYF
CDR3 DNA: TGTGCCAGCAGCGCCACAGGGGATTTCTCCTACGAGCAGTACTTC

clone size: .
J gene: TRBJ1-3
V gene: TRBV7-9
D gene: .
CDR3 protein: CASSISGNTIYF
CDR3 DNA: TGTGCCAGCAGCATCTCTGGAAACACCATATATTTT

clone size: .
J gene: TRBJ2-1
V gene: TRBV5-1
D gene: .
CDR3 protein: CASSLDQTLTDEQFF
CDR3 DNA: TGCGCCAGCAGCTTGGATCAAACCCTAACGGATGAGCAGTTCTTC

clone size: .
J gene: TRBJ2-3
V gene: TRBV7-2
D gene: .
CDR3 protein: CASSSRVRGSTDTQYF
CDR3 DNA: TGTGCCAGCAGCTCTAGAGTGAGGGGGAGCACAGATACGCAGTATTTT

clone size: .
J gene: TRBJ2-2
V gene: TRBV19
D gene: TRBD1
CDR3 protein: CASSIRTGVFAGELFF
CDR3 DNA: TGTGCCAGTAGTATCAGGACAGGGGTTTTCGCCGGGGAGCTGTTTTTT

clone size: .
J gene: TRBJ1-5
V gene: TRBV6-4
D gene: TRBD1
CDR3 protein: CASSVQGGPDQPQHF
CDR3 DNA: TGTGCCAGCAGTGTGCAGGGGGGGCCCGATCAGCCCCAGCATTTT

clone size: .
J gene: TRBJ1-4
V gene: TRBV4-1
D gene: TRBD1
CDR3 protein: CASSKMDRAGTTTNEKLFF
CDR3 DNA: TGCGCCAGCAGCAAAATGGACAGGGCGGGGACTACAACTAATGAAAAACTGTTTTTT

clone size: .
J gene: TRBJ2-3
V gene: TRBV18
D gene: TRBD2
CDR3 protein: CASKAGASDTQYF
CDR3 DNA: TGTGCCAGTAAAGCGGGAGCTTCAGATACGCAGTATTTT

clone size: .
J gene: TRBJ2-7
V gene: TRBV5-1
D gene: TRBD2
CDR3 protein: CASSLREETYEQYF
CDR3 DNA: TGCGCCAGCAGCCTCCGGGAGGAAACCTACGAGCAGTACTTC

clone size: .
J gene: TRBJ2-2
V gene: TRBV19
D gene: TRBD1
CDR3 protein: CASRTGSTGELFF
CDR3 DNA: TGTGCCAGTCGGACAGGGAGCACCGGGGAGCTGTTTTTT

clone size: .
J gene: TRBJ2-2
V gene: TRBV5-1
D gene: .
CDR3 protein: CASSLNPNTGELFF
CDR3 DNA: TGCGCCAGCAGCCTCAATCCGAACACCGGGGAGCTGTTTTTT

clone size: .
J gene: TRBJ2-3
V gene: TRBV6-1
D gene: .
CDR3 protein: CASSEGDSVTDTQYF
CDR3 DNA: TGTGCCAGCAGTGAAGGGGATAGTGTTACAGATACGCAGTATTTT

clone size: .
J gene: TRBJ2-5
V gene: TRBV5-1
D gene: TRBD1
CDR3 protein: CASSVTGGQETQYF
CDR3 DNA: TGCGCCAGCAGCGTAACAGGGGGACAAGAGACCCAGTACTTC

clone size: .
J gene: TRBJ1-5
V gene: TRBV4-1
D gene: TRBD1
CDR3 protein: CASSQESTGNNQPQHF
CDR3 DNA: TGCGCCAGCAGCCAAGAGTCGACAGGGAACAATCAGCCCCAGCATTTT

clone size: .
J gene: TRBJ1-6
V gene: TRBV7-6
D gene: .
CDR3 protein: CASSLEVGMSSPLHF
CDR3 DNA: TGTGCCAGCAGCTTAGAGGTTGGAATGAGCTCACCCCTCCACTTT

clone size: .
J gene: TRBJ1-3
V gene: TRBV5-1
D gene: .
CDR3 protein: CASSLPRTGNTIYF
CDR3 DNA: TGCGCCAGCAGCCTTCCCCGAACTGGAAACACCATATATTTT

clone size: .
J gene: TRBJ1-5
V gene: TRBV19
D gene: .
CDR3 protein: CASREQGSGNQPQHF
CDR3 DNA: TGTGCCAGTAGGGAACAGGGTTCGGGCAATCAGCCCCAGCATTTT

clone size: .
J gene: TRBJ2-1
V gene: TRBV19
D gene: TRBD2
CDR3 protein: CASSIPPGSGTSYNEQFF
CDR3 DNA: TGTGCCAGTAGTATCCCACCTGGGAGCGGGACCTCTTACAATGAGCAGTTCTTC

clone size: .
J gene: TRBJ2-3
V gene: TRBV18
D gene: TRBD1
CDR3 protein: CASSYTNWDSYTDTQYF
CDR3 DNA: TGTGCCAGCTCATATACCAACTGGGACAGCTACACAGATACGCAGTATTTT

clone size: .
J gene: TRBJ1-3
V gene: TRBV19
D gene: TRBD1
CDR3 protein: CASSTHGQGAPTGNTIYF
CDR3 DNA: TGTGCCAGTAGTACTCACGGACAGGGGGCGCCTACTGGAAACACCATATATTTT

clone size: .
J gene: TRBJ2-1
V gene: TRBV18
D gene: .
CDR3 protein: CASSLFPMPGNEQFF
CDR3 DNA: TGTGCCAGCTCTCTGTTTCCGATGCCTGGGAATGAGCAGTTCTTC